This T cell receptor (beta chain) was recovered during a study of cytomegalovirus exposure and HLA in healthy donors. Study context: Caucasian-associated ancestry cluster membership applied to about four fifths of approximately 400 genotyped donors.

V was clipped by 4 bases and J by 6 bases, with 13 bases between them. Germline V lookup: CDR1 LNHDA, CDR2 SQIVND (reference sequence). CDR3 length: 14 residues. Notes on this clone: The target antigen is unknown.

Everyone who donated was a healthy bone marrow donor. Study outcomes and limitations: Some TCR beta chains (more than 150 of them) were listed as cytomegalovirus-associated. Later, an analysis showed that TCR beta chains associated with HLA were more clonally expanded than others that were equally common.

Use of 60 Vbeta and 13 Jbeta primers characterized the PCR. Only in-frame clones appear in the TCRdb table, and some are missing; sequencing was by immunoSEQ multiplex PCR. The table includes over 200,000 clones, over 75% detected once. The chain links TRBV19 to TRBJ2-1; unclear D gene. The receptor was isolated from a human donor in good health. The sequenced material came from PBMCs. Here the CDR3 DNA reads TGTGCCAGTAGTACCTCCATTCTTAGCAATGAGCAGTTCTTC. Its protein is CASSTSILSNEQFF.